The 30 T cell receptor beta chains listed next were all sequenced from one sample in a study of neoadjuvant nivolumab and ipilimumab in lung cancer. Produced via immunoSEQ multiplex PCR; TCRdb's table is partial and in-frame only. The table shows 39,000 or so clones, with 75% to 90% occurring only once. The specimen comprised peripheral blood, sampled before neoadjuvant nivolumab, alone or with ipilimumab. These receptors were taken from an adult with non-small cell lung cancer.

The gene calls are TRBV29-1 and TRBJ2-3, with no clear D. The CDR3 length is 13 residues. CDR1 and CDR2 from the germline V gene are SQVTM and ANQGSEA. Trimming removed 7 bases from V and 2 bases from J, with 13 bases in between. Here the CDR3 DNA reads TGCAGCGGGCACCGGCAGACCACAGATACGCAGTATTTT. Residues: CSGHRQTTDTQYF.

The rearrangement uses TRBV7-8 and TRBJ2-1, with a possible D match to TRBD2 (7 bases). This CDR3 has 18 residues. Germline CDR1 SGHVS, CDR2 FQNEAQ. Trimming took 6 bases from V and 9 from J, leaving 30 bases between them. The CDR3 spells CASRGEGPELRGEGEQFF. For the CDR3, the DNA is TGTGCCAGCAGGGGAGAAGGTCCCGAACTAAGGGGGGAGGGTGAGCAGTTCTTC.

V is TRBV7-9 and J is TRBJ1-1; 11 nucleotides line up with TRBD1. Looked up from germline, CDR1 is SEHNR and CDR2 is FQNEAQ (reference sequence). V gave up 5 bases and J gave up 1 base; unmatched junction bases: 9. The CDR3 runs to 17 residues. CDR3 DNA sequence: TGTGCCAGCAGCGCCATGGGACAGGGGGTGTGGAACACTGAAGCTTTCTTT. Protein sequence: CASSAMGQGVWNTEAFF.

The chain uses TRBV7-3 and TRBJ2-3; 9 nucleotides align to TRBD2. The germline V gene encodes CDR1 SGHTA and CDR2 FQGTGA. V lost 2 bases and J lost 5; bases outside the gene matches: 5. This CDR3 spans 15 amino acids. CDR3 coding DNA: TGTGCCAGCAGCTTAGGCGGGAGGGCCTTAGATACGCAGTATTTT. This encodes CASSLGGRALDTQYF.

The rearrangement joins TRBV5-5 to TRBJ1-5, with TRBD1 matching over 7 bases. V lost 2 bases and J lost 5; bases outside the gene matches: 1. This CDR3 is 13 amino acids long. From germline, CDR1 is SGHKS and CDR2 YYEKEE (reference sequence). In DNA, the CDR3 is TGTGCCAGCAGCTTACAGGGGTATCAGCCCCAGCATTTT. Its translation is CASSLQGYQPQHF.

The J gene is TRBJ2-7, the V gene TRBV7-2, with 9 positions matching TRBD2. Per germline, CDR1 SGHTA and CDR2 FQGNSA. J was trimmed by 3 bases and V by 5 bases; bases with no gene match: 8. The CDR3 has 15 amino acids. The CDR3 DNA reads as TGTGCCAGCAGCCCCCCCGGGACTAGCATCTACGAGCAGTACTTC. This translates into CASSPPGTSIYEQYF.

V is TRBV7-2 and J is TRBJ2-7; 12 positions agree with TRBD2. Germline-derived CDR1 and CDR2 are SGHTA and FQGNSA. Trimming removed 2 bases from V and 3 bases from J; junction bases left unmatched: 8. The CDR3 is made up of 17 amino acids. In DNA, the CDR3 is TGTGCCAGCAGCTTAACGGGGCTAGCGGGAGGGGGCTACGAGCAGTACTTC. Encoded protein: CASSLTGLAGGGYEQYF. Full variable domain (rest looked up from reference TRBV7-2 and TRBJ2-7): GAGVSQSPSNKVTEKGKDVELRCDPISGHTALYWYRQSLGQGLEFLIYFQGNSAPDKSGLPSDRFSAERTGGSVSTLTIQRTQQEDSAVYLCASSLTGLAGGGYEQYFGPGTRLTVT.

The rearrangement joins TRBV30 to TRBJ1-2; D is possibly TRBD1 (6 bases). This CDR3 comprises 15 residues. The ends were cut back, 0 bases at V and 3 bases at J, with 14 bases in the middle. Germline CDR1 is GTSNPN and CDR2 is SVGIG (reference sequence). This chain's CDR3 is CAWSVRGRPDYGYTF. CDR3 DNA: TGTGCCTGGAGTGTCAGGGGCAGGCCCGACTATGGCTACACCTTC.

The J gene is TRBJ1-1, the V gene TRBV18, with D unclear. Germline V CDR1 and CDR2: KGHSH, LQKENI. V was pared by 1 base and J by 5 bases, with 14 bases between. CDR3 size: 15 residues. CDR3 residues: CASSPQLGRETEAFF. Written as DNA, the CDR3 is TGTGCCAGCTCACCACAATTGGGGAGGGAGACTGAAGCTTTCTTT.

As to this clone: One junction end does not reproduce the germline sequence, and a read error may be involved. The gene calls are TRBV5-6 and TRBJ2-1; tentatively, D is TRBD2 (6 bases). Germline CDR1 SGHDT, CDR2 YYEEEE. This CDR3 spans 13 amino acids. This chain's CDR3 is CASSTGRDSSRIF. Written as DNA, the CDR3 is TGTGCCAGCAGCACAGGCCGGGACTCCTCTAGGATCTTC.

V is TRBV7-3 and J is TRBJ2-7, with 8 bases identical to TRBD2. This CDR3 spans 15 amino acids. Germline CDR1 SGHTA, CDR2 FQGTGA. V dropped 2 bases and J dropped 3; count of bases not matched to a gene: 6. CDR3 amino acids: CASSLERGSFYEQYF. CDR3 bases: TGTGCCAGCAGCTTAGAGCGGGGGAGTTTCTACGAGCAGTACTTC.

The chain links TRBV7-3 to TRBJ1-1; 8 nucleotides match TRBD1. From germline, CDR1 is SGHTA and CDR2 FQGTGA. CDR3 length equals 13 residues. With 5 bases clipped from V and 5 bases from J, the junction kept 4 bases outside the gene matches. Written as DNA, the CDR3 is TGTGCCAGCAGCGTACAGGGGGGTACTGAAGCTTTCTTT. Translation gives CASSVQGGTEAFF. Together with reference TRBV7-3 and TRBJ1-1, the CDR3 gives the full variable domain: GAGVSQTPSNKVTEKGKYVELRCDPISGHTALYWYRQSLGQGPEFLIYFQGTGAADDSGLPNDRFFAVRPEGSVSTLKIQRTERGDSAVYLCASSVQGGTEAFFGQGTRLTVV.

Written as DNA, the CDR3 is TGTGCCAGCACCTTCCCGACGGGACAGGGGGCGGAGACCCAGTACTTC. Amino acid sequence: CASTFPTGQGAETQYF. The rearrangement links TRBV5-5 to TRBJ2-5, with TRBD1 matching 12 bases. CDR3 length: 16 residues. V shed 6 bases, J shed 5 bases, and the junction held 11 bases outside the gene matches. CDR1 is SGHKS and CDR2 is YYEKEE in the germline V gene (reference sequence).

The chain joins TRBV30 to TRBJ2-7; D is possibly TRBD1 (5 bases). Trimming left V 4 bases short and J 0 bases short, with 13 bases between. The CDR3 has 14 amino acids. In germline, CDR1 is GTSNPN, CDR2 SVGIG (reference sequence). The CDR3 reads CAWKWGPNSYEQYF. As DNA, the CDR3 is TGTGCCTGGAAGTGGGGCCCGAACTCCTACGAGCAGTACTTC.

V and J are TRBV7-9 and TRBJ1-2, with TRBD1 matching over 9 bases. Trimming took 7 bases from V and 6 from J; bases not matched to a gene: 15. In germline, CDR1 is SEHNR, CDR2 FQNEAQ (reference sequence). The CDR3 totals 16 residues. The CDR3 DNA reads as TGTGCCAGCAACTCCTGGGACAGGGTATTGACGGATGGCTACACCTTC. This sequence encodes CASNSWDRVLTDGYTF.

The chain couples TRBV28 to TRBJ2-7, with 9 bases matching TRBD2. This CDR3 has 19 amino acids. Trimming removed 5 bases from V and 4 bases from J; junction bases left unmatched: 21. Germline CDR1 MDHEN, CDR2 SYDVKM. This CDR3 reads CASSINPWPLIAGVYEQYF. The CDR3 region has the DNA TGTGCCAGCAGTATAAACCCCTGGCCGCTGATAGCGGGAGTATACGAGCAGTACTTC.

The genes are TRBV6-5 and TRBJ2-7; TRBD2 matches at 8 bases. The ends lost 6 bases at V and 7 bases at J; junction bases unmatched: 11. The CDR3 is 14 amino acids. Germline values: CDR1 MNHEY, CDR2 SVGAGI. CDR3 region: CASRPGLASGEQYF. The CDR3 DNA reads as TGTGCCAGCAGACCCGGACTAGCCTCCGGAGAGCAGTACTTC.

The rearrangement uses TRBV29-1 and TRBJ2-7; D unclear. Germline CDR1 is SQVTM and CDR2 is ANQGSEA. Between the trimmed V and J ends, which lost 1 base and 6 bases, there was a span of 4 bases. The CDR3 length is 10 residues. The CDR3 is CSVEVGEQYF. In nucleotides, the CDR3 is TGCAGCGTTGAAGTTGGCGAGCAGTACTTC.

This chain joins TRBV4-3 and TRBJ2-3, with D unclear. This CDR3 spans 15 amino acids. V was trimmed by 0 bases and J by 5 bases, leaving 12 bases between them. Germline CDR1 is LGHNA and CDR2 is YSLEER. CDR3 sequence (DNA): TGCGCCAGCAGCCAAGACAGGTCCCCACTAGATACGCAGTATTTT. This gives the protein CASSQDRSPLDTQYF.

The genes are TRBV10-2 and TRBJ2-3; D is unclear. The CDR3 is 15 residues long. Germline CDR1 WSHSY, CDR2 SAAADI. V shed 5 bases and J shed 1 base, with 13 bases lying between them. DNA of the CDR3: TGCGCCAGCAGTTGGTCACGACAAGGCACAGATACGCAGTATTTT. It codes for CASSWSRQGTDTQYF.

The chain has TRBV7-8 and TRBJ2-7, with 7 bases identical to TRBD1. CDR3 size: 17 residues. The V gene's germline CDR1 is SGHVS and CDR2 FQNEAQ. Trimming cost V 5 bases and J 0 bases; bases outside gene matches: 13. CDR3 DNA sequence: TGTGCCAGCAGCAAAGGGGGCGGGCCTCGGCGCTCCTACGAGCAGTACTTC. Protein: CASSKGGGPRRSYEQYF.

The chain uses TRBV6-5 and TRBJ2-5; TRBD2 matches 7 bases. The CDR3 loop spans 15 amino acids. CDR1 is MNHEY and CDR2 is SVGAGI in the germline V gene. With 6 bases clipped from V and 1 base from J, the junction kept 8 bases outside the gene matches. CDR3 DNA sequence: TGTGCCAGCAGGGGGGGGTGGACGGGCCAAGAGACCCAGTACTTC. Its protein is CASRGGWTGQETQYF.

The CDR3 nucleotides are TGTGCCAGCAGCTTGGACCCGCGGGAGCAGTACTTC. Protein product: CASSLDPREQYF. The rearrangement links TRBV7-9 to TRBJ2-7; D gene unclear. The V end was cut by 3 bases, the J end by 7 bases, with 10 bases between. CDR1 and CDR2 from the germline V gene are SEHNR and FQNEAQ (reference sequence). The CDR3 totals 12 residues.

This clone has a handful of counts. The rearrangement links TRBV5-4 to TRBJ2-7; D gene uncertain. The CDR3 spans 12 residues. V lost 0 bases, J lost 5 bases, and 6 bases lay in between. CDR1 is SGHNT, CDR2 YYREEE, per germline (reference sequence). CDR3 nucleotides: TGTGCCAGCAGCTTGGAAGCCCACGAGCAGTACTTC. Its translation: CASSLEAHEQYF.

The V gene is TRBV28, the J gene TRBJ2-3; perhaps D is TRBD1 or TRBD2 (5 bases each). V lost 6 bases and J lost 1, with 11 bases in between. The CDR3 covers 14 residues. Germline assignment: CDR1 MDHEN and CDR2 SYDVKM. CDR3 sequence reads: CASSSRGGTDTQYF. The CDR3 bases are TGTGCCAGCAGCTCGAGGGGCGGCACAGATACGCAGTATTTT.

The gene calls are TRBV23-1 and TRBJ2-3, with 9 bases that match TRBD2. TRBV23-1 belongs to the ORF category, with a function that is uncertain. V lost 0 bases to trimming and J lost 4 bases; unmatched junction nucleotides: 5. The CDR3 runs 16 residues. As DNA, the CDR3 is TGCGCCAGCAGTCAATCGGGACTAGCTTTTCCAGATACGCAGTATTTT. It translates to CASSQSGLAFPDTQYF.

This chain connects TRBV18 to TRBJ1-2, with D perhaps matching TRBD1 (5 bases). Germline V lookup: CDR1 KGHSH, CDR2 LQKENI. The CDR3 is 13 amino acids. V lost 2 bases, J lost 1 base, and 5 bases lay in between. CDR3 region: CASSPDSNYGYTF. The CDR3 DNA reads as TGTGCCAGCTCACCAGACAGTAACTATGGCTACACCTTC.

The CDR3 sequence: CASSSVSGVRETQYF. The CDR3 region has the DNA TGTGCCAGCAGCTCCGTATCCGGGGTGAGGGAGACCCAGTACTTC. The chain couples TRBV5-6 to TRBJ2-5, with D tentatively TRBD2 (5 bases). The CDR3 consists of 15 residues. CDR1 SGHDT and CDR2 YYEEEE come from the germline V gene. V lost 3 bases and J lost 5, with 17 bases in between.

The gene calls are TRBV7-8 and TRBJ1-1; D not certain. This CDR3 has 15 amino acids. Trimming stripped 0 bases from V and 2 bases from J, with 10 bases between. Germline V gives CDR1 SGHVS, CDR2 FQNEAQ. CDR3 sequence: CASSLAGVLNTEAFF. The CDR3 DNA reads TGTGCCAGCAGCTTAGCAGGAGTCCTAAACACTGAAGCTTTCTTT.

The chain has TRBV7-3 and TRBJ2-5; no reliable D call. V lost 2 bases and J 5 bases, leaving 9 bases between the germline ends. CDR3 length equals 13 residues. The V gene's germline CDR1 is SGHTA and CDR2 FQGTGA. The CDR3 spells CASSLGPVETQYF. In DNA, the CDR3 is TGTGCCAGCAGCTTAGGACCGGTGGAGACCCAGTACTTC.